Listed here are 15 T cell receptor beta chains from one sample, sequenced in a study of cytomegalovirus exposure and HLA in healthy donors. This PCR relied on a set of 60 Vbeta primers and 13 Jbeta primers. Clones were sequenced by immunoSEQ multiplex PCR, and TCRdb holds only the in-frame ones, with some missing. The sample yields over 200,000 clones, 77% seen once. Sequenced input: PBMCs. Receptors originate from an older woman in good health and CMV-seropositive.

DNA of the CDR3: TGTGCCAGCAGTGCAGACAGGGCGTCAGATACGCAGTATTTT. Its translation is CASSADRASDTQYF. This chain links TRBV2 with TRBJ2-3; TRBD1 matches 7 bases. After removal of 4 bases from V and 4 bases from J, the junction contained 5 bases not matched to a gene. From germline, CDR1 is SNHLY and CDR2 FYNNEI. The CDR3 covers 14 residues.

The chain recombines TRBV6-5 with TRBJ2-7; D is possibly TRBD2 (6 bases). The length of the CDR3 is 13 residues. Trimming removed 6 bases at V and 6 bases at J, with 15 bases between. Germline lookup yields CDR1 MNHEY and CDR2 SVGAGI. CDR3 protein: CASSLGLFGEQYF. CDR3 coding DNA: TGTGCCAGCAGCTTGGGACTGTTCGGCGAGCAGTACTTC.

CDR3 nucleotides: TGTGCTATTGGGGGGTATGACCCAGATACGCAGTATTTT. Amino acids: CAIGGYDPDTQYF. This rearrangement joins TRBV7-9 to TRBJ2-3, with D perhaps TRBD2 (6 bases). CDR3 length equals 13 residues. Germline CDR1 is SEHNR and CDR2 is FQNEAQ (reference sequence).

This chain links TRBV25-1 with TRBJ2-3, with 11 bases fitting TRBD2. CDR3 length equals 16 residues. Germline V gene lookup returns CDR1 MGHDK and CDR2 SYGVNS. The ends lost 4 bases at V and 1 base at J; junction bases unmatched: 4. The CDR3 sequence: CASSGLLAGGTDTQYF. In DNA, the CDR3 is TGTGCCAGCAGTGGACTACTAGCGGGGGGCACAGATACGCAGTATTTT.

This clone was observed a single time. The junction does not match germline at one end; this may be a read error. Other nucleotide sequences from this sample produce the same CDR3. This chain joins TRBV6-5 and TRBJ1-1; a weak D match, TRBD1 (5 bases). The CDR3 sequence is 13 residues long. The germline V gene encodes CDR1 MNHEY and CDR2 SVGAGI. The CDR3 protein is CASSSWGDTEAFF. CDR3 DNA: TGTGCTAGCAGTTCGTGGGGGGACACTGAAGCTTTCTTT.

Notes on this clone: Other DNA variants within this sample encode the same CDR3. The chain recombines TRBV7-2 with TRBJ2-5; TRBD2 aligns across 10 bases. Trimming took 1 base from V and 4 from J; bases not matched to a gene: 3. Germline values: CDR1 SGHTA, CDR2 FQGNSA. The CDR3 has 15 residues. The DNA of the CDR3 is TGTGCCAGCAGCTTAGTAAGCGGGGGGGGAGAGACCCAGTACTTC. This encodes CASSLVSGGGETQYF.

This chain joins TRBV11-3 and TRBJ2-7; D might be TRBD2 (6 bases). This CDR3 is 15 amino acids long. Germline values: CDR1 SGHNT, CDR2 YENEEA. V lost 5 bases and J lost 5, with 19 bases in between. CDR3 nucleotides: TGTGCCAGCAGCGCGACTACCGGGAGTATAAACGAGCAGTACTTC. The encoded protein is CASSATTGSINEQYF.

The DNA of the CDR3 is TGTGCCAGCTCACCACGCGCGGACTCCTACGAGCAGTACTTC. Translated, it gives CASSPRADSYEQYF. The gene calls are TRBV18 and TRBJ2-7; D unclear. Germline V gene data show CDR1 as KGHSH and CDR2 as LQKENI. The CDR3 has 14 amino acids. V lost 1 base and J lost 0, with 7 bases in between.

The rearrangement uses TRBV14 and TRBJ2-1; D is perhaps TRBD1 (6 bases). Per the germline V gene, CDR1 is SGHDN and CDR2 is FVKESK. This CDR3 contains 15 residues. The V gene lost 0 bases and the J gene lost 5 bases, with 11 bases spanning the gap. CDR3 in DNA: TGTGCCAGCAGCCAAGATCTGGACAGAAACAATGAGCAGTTCTTC. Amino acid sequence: CASSQDLDRNNEQFF.

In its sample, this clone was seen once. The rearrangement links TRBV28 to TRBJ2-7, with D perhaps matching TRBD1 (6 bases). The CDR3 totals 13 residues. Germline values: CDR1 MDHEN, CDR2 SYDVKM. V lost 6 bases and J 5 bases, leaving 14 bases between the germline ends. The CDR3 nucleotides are TGTGCCAGCAGCTCCGGGACAACTCACGAGCAGTACTTC. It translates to CASSSGTTHEQYF.

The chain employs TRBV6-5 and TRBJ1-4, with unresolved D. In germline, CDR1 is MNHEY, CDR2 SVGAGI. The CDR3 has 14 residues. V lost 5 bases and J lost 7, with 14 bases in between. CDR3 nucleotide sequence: TGTGCCAGCAGTGCGACCCAACGAGGTGAAAAACTGTTTTTT. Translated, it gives CASSATQRGEKLFF.

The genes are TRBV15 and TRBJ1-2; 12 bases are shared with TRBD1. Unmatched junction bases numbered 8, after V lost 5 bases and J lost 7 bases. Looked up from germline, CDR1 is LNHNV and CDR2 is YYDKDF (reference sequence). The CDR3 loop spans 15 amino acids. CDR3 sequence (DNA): TGTGCCACCAGCCAACCGGGACAGGGGGCGCTTGGCTACACCTTC. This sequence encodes CATSQPGQGALGYTF. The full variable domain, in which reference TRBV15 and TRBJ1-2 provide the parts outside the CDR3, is DAMVIQNPRYQVTQFGKPVTLSCSQTLNHNVMYWYQQKSSQAPKLLFHYYDKDFNNEADTPDNFQSRRPNTSFCFLDIRSPGLGDTAMYLCATSQPGQGALGYTFGSGTRLTVV.

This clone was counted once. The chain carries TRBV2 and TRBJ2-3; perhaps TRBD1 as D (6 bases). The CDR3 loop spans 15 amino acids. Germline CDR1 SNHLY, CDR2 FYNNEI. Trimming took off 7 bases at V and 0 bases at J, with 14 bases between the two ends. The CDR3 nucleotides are TGTGCCAGCAATCAACAGGGACCTAGCACAGATACGCAGTATTTT. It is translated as CASNQQGPSTDTQYF.

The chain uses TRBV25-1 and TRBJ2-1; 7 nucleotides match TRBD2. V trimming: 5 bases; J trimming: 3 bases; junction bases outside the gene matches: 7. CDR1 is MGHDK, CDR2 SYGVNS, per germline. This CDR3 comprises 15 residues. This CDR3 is CASSPRTSLYNEQFF. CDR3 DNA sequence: TGTGCCAGCAGTCCGAGGACTAGTCTCTACAATGAGCAGTTCTTC.

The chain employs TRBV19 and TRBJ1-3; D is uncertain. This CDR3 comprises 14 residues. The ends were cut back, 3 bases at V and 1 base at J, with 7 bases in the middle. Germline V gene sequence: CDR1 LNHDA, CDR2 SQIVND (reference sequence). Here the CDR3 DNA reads TGTGCCAGTAGTATTGCGGGGTCTGGAAACACCATATATTTT. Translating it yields CASSIAGSGNTIYF.